These 2 T cell receptor beta chains originate from one sample sequenced in a study of Ad26.COV2.S vaccination and SARS-CoV-2 variants. The sample's treatment: 19 received Ad26.COV2.S at low or high dose, single or two shots; a few received placebo; per-sample allocation not given. The samples date from day 63 after the first vaccine or placebo injection. Using immunoSEQ multiplex PCR, the repertoire was profiled, and TCRdb retains in-frame clones only, with some absent. The data show about 370,000 clones, with more than 85% seen just once and 3.5% held by the top ten. Sample: peripheral blood, taken in a trial of Ad26.COV2.S vaccine versus placebo. The receptors stem from a person aged 18-60 years who received the Ad26.COV2.S COVID-19 vaccine or a placebo.

This chain joins TRBV3-1 (or the pseudogene TRBV3-2) and TRBJ2-5, with no clear D. Trimming took off 0 bases at V and 4 bases at J, with 12 bases between the two ends. This CDR3 comprises 15 residues. The germline CDR1 and CDR2 sequences are LGHDT and YNNKEL (reference sequence). The CDR3 region is CASSQDIGPGETQYF. The CDR3 DNA sequence: TGTGCCAGCAGCCAAGATATAGGGCCTGGAGAGACCCAGTACTTC.

This clone came up once. The genes are TRBV6-2 or TRBV6-3 and TRBJ1-3, with TRBD1 as a possible D gene (5 bases). Germline lookup yields CDR1 MNHEY and CDR2 SVGEGT. V shed 2 bases and J shed 0 bases, with 20 bases lying between them. CDR3 size: 19 residues. The chain's CDR3 is CASSYRSDLGRDSGNTIYF. The CDR3 region has the DNA TGTGCCAGCAGTTACCGATCGGACCTGGGACGGGACTCTGGAAACACCATATATTTT.